This T cell receptor (beta chain) was sequenced in a study of shared clonotypes between healthy human individuals. The wider study: Donors were a couple of women and a few men aged 18 to 49.

Study observations and caveats: Among four donors, roughly 5.5% of naive CD4 clonotypes were found in common.

Clones were read by immunoSEQ multiplex PCR, and TCRdb kept only the in-frame ones, dropping some. In the table there are 550,000 to 850,000 clones, roughly two thirds of which are singletons. This clone was detected only once. Its antigen is still unknown. With V trimmed by 7 bases and J by 4 bases, 10 bases remained unmatched. Germline CDR1 SGHVS, CDR2 FQNEAQ. The CDR3 has 16 residues. This receptor was taken from a woman in her thirties in good health. V and J are TRBV7-8 and TRBJ2-2, with 9 bases matching TRBD2. Sequenced input: memory CD4+ T cells sorted from blood. Subset denoted: CD45RA-negative fraction. The CDR3 region has the DNA TGTGCCAGCACCGTAAAGACTAGCGGACCCACCGGGGAGCTGTTTTTT. It encodes CASTVKTSGPTGELFF. Full variable domain (remainder filled in from reference TRBV7-8 and TRBJ2-2): GAGVSQSPRYKVAKRGQDVALRCDPISGHVSLFWYQQALGQGPEFLTYFQNEAQLDKSGLPSDRFFAERPEGSVSTLKIQRTQQEDSAVYLCASTVKTSGPTGELFFGEGSRLTVL.